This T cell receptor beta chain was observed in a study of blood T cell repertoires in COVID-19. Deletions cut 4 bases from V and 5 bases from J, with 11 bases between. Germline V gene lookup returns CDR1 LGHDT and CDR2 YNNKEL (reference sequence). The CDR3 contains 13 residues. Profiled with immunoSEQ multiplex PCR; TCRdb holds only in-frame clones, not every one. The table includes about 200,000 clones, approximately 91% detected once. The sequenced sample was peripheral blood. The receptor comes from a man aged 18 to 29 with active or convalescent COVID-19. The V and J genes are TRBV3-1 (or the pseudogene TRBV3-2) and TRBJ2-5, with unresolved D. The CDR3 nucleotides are TGTGCCAGCAGCCTGACTGGTAGGGAGACCCAGTACTTC. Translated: CASSLTGRETQYF.